Reported below is one TCR beta chain. In its sample, this clone was seen a few times. The antigen it recognizes is unknown. No clone much larger than this one lies a single base away; base qualities are absent. Based on the germline V gene, the CDR1 and CDR2 sequences are MNHNS and SASEGT. Spanning cysteine to phenylalanine, the CDR3 consists of 14 amino acids. The sequence is cut down to CDR3 DNA, 42 bases in frame from base 1. Ends trimmed: V by 6 bases, J by 13 bases; bases unmatched to a gene: 11. The source of the sample is a study of metastatic and nonmetastatic thyroid tumors (dated by TCRdb to about 2020). Regarding the research as a whole: Repertoires from peripheral blood and from tumor or nodule tissue samples of malignant and benign thyroid patients were compared. Study-level results and caveats: In both blood and tumor samples, TCR beta diversity was reported to be significantly higher in malignant tumors than in benign nodules.

Receptor libraries were prepared by PCR. The instrument given in TCRdb is Illumina HiSeq 4000. The TCR beta-chain CDR3 region of each patient was profiled by high-throughput sequencing. From the authors' description of their analysis: CDR3 differences across clinicopathological groups were used to build a classifier for discriminating distant-metastatic papillary thyroid cancer patients. To measure repertoire diversity the researchers used the Shannon index, while the Morisita-Horn index served to gauge how similar the tumor and blood repertoires were. TCRdb applied fastp at Q25 and MiXCR to the public reads, then kept only in-frame beta chains. TCRdb's processing, not the authors' own work, is the source of the V and J calls. The table for this sample lists about 11,000 clones; roughly 28% of them were counted only once. The top ten constitute 7.5% to 10% of the sample. No treatment had been received by any patient before thyroid surgery. The study retrospectively analysed patient clinical samples collected from about 2012 to 2018 using T-cell receptor beta sequencing.

Here the chain combines TRBV6-1 and TRBJ2-1; TRBD1 matches 11 bases in the middle. The sample consisted of tumor tissue. The receptor was derived from a female donor with papillary thyroid cancer or a benign thyroid nodule (not recorded which). Some clones in this sample may be carry-over from other donors' samples. The DNA sequence is given as TGTGCCAGCAGACGGGACAGGGGGACAAAGGGACAGTTCTTC. Its translation reads: CASRRDRGTKGQFF.